The clone carrying this T cell receptor (beta chain) was observed a single time. This sample is drawn from a study of blood T cell repertoires in COVID-19. Method: immunoSEQ multiplex PCR; TCRdb's copy keeps in-frame clones and lacks some. The table has fewer than 400,000 clones, approximately 85% seen once. The ends lost 5 bases at V and 8 bases at J; junction bases unmatched: 13. Germline V gene sequence: CDR1 LGHNA, CDR2 YNFKEQ. The CDR3 has 17 residues. The sequence came from a man aged 25-45 years who had recovered from COVID-19. Material for sequencing was PBMCs or T cells enriched from blood (not recorded which). V gene TRBV4-2 combines with J gene TRBJ2-1; 12 bases agree with TRBD2. CDR3: CASSSSPLAGGPDEQFF. The DNA of the CDR3 is TGTGCCAGCAGCTCAAGCCCACTAGCGGGGGGCCCCGATGAGCAGTTCTTC.